These 28 T cell receptor beta chains were sequenced from one sample in a study of blood T cell repertoires in COVID-19. Profiling relied on immunoSEQ multiplex PCR, and the TCRdb table lists in-frame clones only, not all of them. The sample includes 200,000 to 250,000 clones, more than 80% seen only once; the top ten take about 1.7%. Specimen: PBMCs or T cells enriched from blood (not recorded which). These receptors were collected from a man aged 55-75 years who had recovered from COVID-19.

The CDR3 DNA is TGTGCCAGCAGCGGGTTCTTTGCGGGGGCCCCAGGTACGCAGTATTTT. Translation gives CASSGFFAGAPGTQYF. This rearrangement joins TRBV2 to TRBJ2-3; weak D call: TRBD2 (7 bases). The V gene's germline CDR1 is SNHLY and CDR2 FYNNEI. This CDR3 has 16 residues. V lost 6 bases and J lost 8, with 24 bases in between.

The V gene is TRBV9, the J gene TRBJ1-2; TRBD1 might be the D (6 bases). This CDR3 has 16 amino acids. Germline V CDR1 and CDR2: SGDLS, YYNGEE. V gave up 0 bases and J gave up 0 bases, with 12 bases separating them. In nucleotides, the CDR3 is TGTGCCAGCAGCGTAGGGTCTACAGGGACTAACTATGGCTACACCTTC. Translation gives CASSVGSTGTNYGYTF. The whole variable domain, remainder taken from reference TRBV9 and TRBJ1-2, is DSGVTQTPKHLITATGQRVTLRCSPRSGDLSVYWYQQSLDQGLQFLIQYYNGEERAKGNILERFSAQQFPDLHSELNLSSLELGDSALYFCASSVGSTGTNYGYTFGSGTRLTVV.

The rearrangement joins TRBV11-1 to TRBJ2-4; no clear D. The CDR3 is made up of 13 amino acids. Germline CDR1 is SGHAT and CDR2 is FQDESV (reference sequence). Trimming pared 4 bases from V and 2 bases from J, leaving 6 bases between. In DNA form, the CDR3 reads TGTGCCAGCAGCTACTCGACCAAAAACATTCAGTACTTC. As protein: CASSYSTKNIQYF.

This chain connects TRBV7-3 to TRBJ1-1; tentative D call: TRBD1 (6 bases). The CDR3 loop spans 13 amino acids. Germline loops: CDR1 SGHTA, CDR2 FQGTGA. Trimming shortened V by 5 bases and J by 8 bases, and 15 bases separated the two germline ends. CDR3 amino acids: CASSPYRGGEAFF. CDR3 coding DNA: TGTGCCAGCAGCCCCTACCGGGGGGGCGAAGCTTTCTTT.

The genes are TRBV5-1 and TRBJ1-2; the D is unclear. The CDR3 consists of 13 residues. The germline V and J ends were trimmed by 2 bases and 2 bases, with 7 bases remaining between them. Germline CDR1 SGHRS, CDR2 YFSETQ. In DNA, the CDR3 is TGCGCCAGCAGCTTTTCGGGGAACTATGGCTACACCTTC. Its protein is CASSFSGNYGYTF.

The chain recombines TRBV7-2 with TRBJ2-7; 10 bases are a match to TRBD1. The ends lost 1 base at V and 6 bases at J; junction bases unmatched: 12. The CDR3 runs 17 residues. The germline V gene encodes CDR1 SGHTA and CDR2 FQGNSA. CDR3 sequence (DNA): TGTGCCAGCAGCTTAGAGTGGACAGGGGGATGGGGGCTCGAGCAGTACTTC. This codes for CASSLEWTGGWGLEQYF.

The chain carries TRBV18 and TRBJ1-4, with TRBD1 matching 9 bases. This CDR3 is 15 amino acids long. Per the germline V gene, CDR1 is KGHSH and CDR2 is LQKENI. With 3 bases clipped from V and 5 bases from J, the junction kept 4 bases outside the gene matches. CDR3 region: CASSPTGTGNEKLFF. The CDR3 DNA reads as TGTGCCAGCTCACCGACGGGGACAGGGAATGAAAAACTGTTTTTT.

The chain joins TRBV18 to TRBJ2-7, with TRBD1 matching 7 bases. Germline V gives CDR1 KGHSH, CDR2 LQKENI. V lost 5 bases to trimming and J lost 2 bases; unmatched junction nucleotides: 6. The CDR3 loop spans 14 amino acids. This CDR3 is CASSLGQPPYEQYF. CDR3 in DNA: TGTGCCAGCTCATTGGGACAGCCTCCCTACGAGCAGTACTTC.

J is TRBJ2-5 and V is TRBV5-1; 14 nucleotides match TRBD2. V trimming: 4 bases; J trimming: 4 bases; junction bases outside the gene matches: 6. This CDR3 spans 16 amino acids. Per the germline V gene, CDR1 is SGHRS and CDR2 is YFSETQ. In DNA form, the CDR3 reads TGCGCCAGCAGCCTGGCCGGACTAGCGGGGGGAGAGACCCAGTACTTC. Encoded protein: CASSLAGLAGGETQYF. The complete variable domain, with remaining parts taken from reference TRBV5-1 and TRBJ2-5, reads KAGVTQTPRYLIKTRGQQVTLSCSPISGHRSVSWYQQTPGQGLQFLFEYFSETQRNKGNFPGRFSGRQFSNSRSEMNVSTLELGDSALYLCASSLAGLAGGETQYFGPGTRLLVL.

The V gene is TRBV11-3, the J gene TRBJ2-1, with 7 bases identical to TRBD1. V was clipped by 5 bases and J by 6 bases; unmatched bases: 7. Germline CDR1 SGHNT, CDR2 YENEEA. This CDR3 spans 14 amino acids. Written as DNA, the CDR3 is TGTGCCAGCAGCCCAGTAGACAGGGTCAATGAGCAGTTCTTC. Translation gives CASSPVDRVNEQFF.

This clone was observed a single time. The V call is TRBV27, the J call TRBJ2-1, with TRBD2 matching 7 bases. The CDR3 contains 13 residues. The germline gives CDR1 MNHEY, CDR2 SMNVEV (reference sequence). V was pared by 3 bases and J by 6 bases, with 2 bases of the junction left unmatched. CDR3 coding DNA: TGTGCCAGCAGTTTTTGGGGGGGCAATGAGCAGTTCTTC. Its protein is CASSFWGGNEQFF.

The V gene is TRBV10-2, the J gene TRBJ2-3; the D gene is possibly TRBD2 (5 bases). In germline, CDR1 is WSHSY, CDR2 SAAADI. There are 16 residues in the CDR3. Trimming pared 4 bases from V and 1 base from J, leaving 15 bases between. The CDR3 region is CASSVRLGDGTDTQYF. For the CDR3, the DNA is TGCGCCAGCAGTGTACGACTGGGAGACGGCACAGATACGCAGTATTTT.

This chain connects TRBV10-1 to TRBJ1-6, with 10 bases that match TRBD1. CDR1 and CDR2 (germline): WNHNN, SYGVQD (reference sequence). The V gene end was trimmed by 6 bases and the J gene end by 4 bases; junction bases not matched to a gene: 15. The CDR3 totals 19 residues. The CDR3 spells CASRHIGTGAPKYNSPLHF. CDR3 DNA: TGCGCCAGCAGACACATCGGGACAGGGGCCCCAAAATATAATTCACCCCTCCACTTT.

The chain links TRBV5-4 to TRBJ2-5; 7 positions agree with TRBD1. Germline CDR1 reads SGHNT; CDR2 reads YYREEE (reference sequence). J lost 5 bases, V lost 4 bases, and 17 bases had no gene match. CDR3 length: 17 amino acids. The CDR3 sequence is CASSLPTTGSRVETQYF. For the CDR3, the DNA is TGTGCCAGCAGCCTACCTACGACAGGGAGTAGGGTGGAGACCCAGTACTTC.

This clone has more than one count but fewer than ten. This CDR3 is CASSQGDDTEAFF. DNA of the CDR3: TGTGCCAGCAGCCAAGGAGATGACACTGAAGCTTTCTTT. This sequence joins TRBV14 and TRBJ1-1; D call uncertain. CDR1 is SGHDN, CDR2 FVKESK, per germline. Trimming stripped 1 base from V and 3 bases from J, with 6 bases between. The CDR3 covers 13 residues.

The V gene is TRBV6-6, the J gene TRBJ2-2; D may be TRBD1 (5 bases). V was trimmed by 2 bases and J by 3 bases, leaving 10 bases between them. From germline, CDR1 is MNHNY and CDR2 SVGAGI (reference sequence). CDR3 size: 15 residues. The CDR3 bases are TGTGCCAGCAGTTACGGGCAGGGTGACACCGGGGAGCTGTTTTTT. Translation gives CASSYGQGDTGELFF.

The chain couples TRBV2 to TRBJ1-1; D is unclear. Germline V CDR1 and CDR2: SNHLY, FYNNEI. V dropped 8 bases and J dropped 4 bases, with 14 bases sitting between them. The CDR3 extends over 13 amino acids. The CDR3 here is CASLPIGRTEAFF. The CDR3 DNA reads as TGTGCCAGCCTTCCTATTGGGCGCACTGAAGCTTTCTTT.

The chain joins TRBV19 to TRBJ2-5; D might be TRBD2 (5 bases). Trimming removed 6 bases from V and 2 bases from J, with 10 bases in between. This CDR3 has 13 residues. CDR1 and CDR2 (germline): LNHDA, SQIVND (reference sequence). CDR3 DNA sequence: TGTGCCAGTAGCCCGCTAGCACAAGAGACCCAGTACTTC. Its protein is CASSPLAQETQYF.

V gene TRBV7-6 combines with J gene TRBJ2-3, with D perhaps matching TRBD1 (6 bases). Trimming left V 5 bases short and J 5 bases short, with 14 bases between. The CDR3 has 14 amino acids. Germline-derived CDR1 and CDR2 are SGHVS and FNYEAQ. The CDR3 reads CASSSPRGGDTQYF. In DNA form, the CDR3 reads TGTGCCAGCAGCAGCCCCAGGGGTGGAGATACGCAGTATTTT.

This rearrangement joins TRBV9 to TRBJ2-3, with D perhaps TRBD2 (6 bases). CDR1 SGDLS and CDR2 YYNGEE come from the germline V gene. V was cut by 0 bases and J by 3 bases, with 11 bases left in between. The CDR3 loop spans 15 amino acids. CDR3 DNA: TGTGCCAGCAGCGTAGGCCGGGGAGGTACAGATACGCAGTATTTT. Translated: CASSVGRGGTDTQYF.

The rearrangement joins TRBV29-1 to TRBJ1-3; possible D gene TRBD1, 5 bases. With 7 bases removed from V and 1 base from J, the gap between germline ends came to 8 bases. Per the germline V gene, CDR1 is SQVTM and CDR2 is ANQGSEA. The CDR3 is 12 amino acids. The CDR3 DNA reads as TGCAGCGGCGGGACTTCTGGAAACACCATATATTTT. Its translation: CSGGTSGNTIYF.

The rearrangement uses TRBV7-9 and TRBJ2-5; D is possibly TRBD1 (7 bases). The CDR3 length is 16 residues. CDR1 and CDR2 (germline): SEHNR, FQNEAQ (reference sequence). V was shortened by 5 bases and J by 2 bases, with 18 bases between the two germline ends. The CDR3 spells CASSKGVQGGQETQYF. The CDR3 region has the DNA TGTGCCAGCAGCAAGGGGGTGCAGGGGGGTCAAGAGACCCAGTACTTC.

J is TRBJ2-7 and V is TRBV10-2; D may be TRBD1 (6 bases). V was trimmed by 6 bases and J by 3 bases, leaving 12 bases between them. This CDR3 comprises 13 residues. Germline lookup yields CDR1 WSHSY and CDR2 SAAADI. CDR3 residues: CASRGDKNYEQYF. The DNA for the CDR3 is TGCGCCAGCAGGGGGGACAAGAACTACGAGCAGTACTTC.

This clone has just a few counts. This chain joins TRBV4-2 and TRBJ2-2, with 8 bases lining up with TRBD2. CDR1 LGHNA and CDR2 YNFKEQ come from the germline V gene. The CDR3 runs 14 residues. The ends lost 4 bases at V and 6 bases at J; junction bases unmatched: 4. The CDR3, as DNA: TGTGCCAGCAGCCGTAGCGGGGTCGCCGGGGAGCTGTTTTTT. Translating it yields CASSRSGVAGELFF.

V gene TRBV7-6 combines with J gene TRBJ1-1; the match to TRBD1 covers 9 bases. The V gene end was trimmed by 3 bases and the J gene end by 4 bases; junction bases not matched to a gene: 6. CDR1 is SGHVS and CDR2 is FNYEAQ in the germline V gene. The CDR3 is 15 residues long. CDR3: CASSFLQGAGTEAFF. The DNA of the CDR3 is TGTGCCAGCAGCTTTTTACAGGGGGCCGGCACTGAAGCTTTCTTT. The full variable domain, its missing parts supplied by reference TRBV7-6 and TRBJ1-1, is GAGVSQSPRYKVTKRGQDVALRCDPISGHVSLYWYRQALGQGPEFLTYFNYEAQQDKSGLPNDRFSAERPEGSISTLTIQRTEQRDSAMYRCASSFLQGAGTEAFFGQGTRLTVV.

This chain uses TRBV12-5 with TRBJ2-3, with 7 bases that match TRBD1. Germline V lookup: CDR1 LGHNT, CDR2 FRNRAP. With 2 bases clipped from V and 0 bases from J, the junction kept 14 bases outside the gene matches. This CDR3 is 19 amino acids long. CDR3 bases: TGTGCTAGTGGTTTGCCGTTCCAACCCGGGACAGAAAGCACAGATACGCAGTATTTT. Protein product: CASGLPFQPGTESTDTQYF.

The chain joins TRBV5-5 to TRBJ1-5; D remains ambiguous. Germline V gene lookup returns CDR1 SGHKS and CDR2 YYEKEE (reference sequence). With 1 base removed from V and 3 bases from J, the gap between germline ends came to 23 bases. The CDR3 extends over 19 amino acids. The CDR3 loop is CASSLNPVVWAGNNQPQHF. For the CDR3, the DNA is TGTGCCAGCAGCTTGAATCCGGTTGTCTGGGCAGGTAACAATCAGCCCCAGCATTTT.

The rearrangement joins TRBV19 to TRBJ2-7; 7 positions match TRBD1. The CDR3 spans 13 residues. J was trimmed by 6 bases and V by 2 bases; bases with no gene match: 4. Germline assignment: CDR1 LNHDA and CDR2 SQIVND (reference sequence). The CDR3: CASSIQTGSEQYF. The CDR3 coding sequence is TGTGCCAGTAGTATACAGACAGGGAGCGAGCAGTACTTC.